This T cell receptor beta chain was sequenced during a study of early T cells in non-severe SARS-CoV-2 infection. TCRdb passed the 5' RACE reads through MiXCR, listing each CDR3 protein once. The profile covers more than 65,000 distinct CDR3 sequences, with around 13% appearing a single time and 0.95% to 1.5% taken by the ten largest. CDR3 length: 18 residues. This clonotype was seen repeatedly, ten times or more. The TCR comes from an adult who was a healthcare worker with PCR-confirmed SARS-CoV-2 infection or an uninfected control (not recorded which). Sample: whole blood. The chain links TRBV21-1 to TRBJ2-7; TRBD2, the table's D call, was not compared with the DNA. TRBV21-1 is a recognized pseudogene. DNA for the CDR3: TGTGCCAGCAGCAATCAACCATTGGGACTAGCGGGCCCCCCGGAGCAGTACTTC. This codes for CASSNQPLGLAGPPEQYF.